The rows below give T cell receptor beta chains drawn from one sample of a study of T-cell memory formation after mild COVID-19. TCRdb recomputed calls from the 5' RACE reads with MiXCR, one row per CDR3 protein. The sample includes about 350,000 distinct CDR3 sequences, roughly 13% of them seen just once. Material for sequencing was PBMCs or a T cell subset sorted from them (not recorded which). These receptors all come from a man between 18 and 29 years old who had mild COVID-19 (a few samples of this study predate the infection). Cell type and time point are not known. The CDR3 runs from the conserved cysteine through the conserved F or W. The D gene is left open where the match is weak. Size tells how often a clone was seen (once, few, many) or the class of an expanded clone, and some rows leave it out.

j_gene,len,d_gene,v_gene,abundance,CDR3aa,CDR3nt
TRBJ1-1,13,-,TRBV6-6,few,CASRAGDNTEAFF,TGTGCCAGCAGGGCAGGGGACAACACTGAAGCTTTCTTT
TRBJ1-4,13,TRBD1,TRBV5-1,few,CASSLGQGGELFF,TGCGCCAGCAGCTTGGGACAGGGCGGGGAACTGTTTTTT
TRBJ2-4,16,-,TRBV5-1,-,CASSFGSGSAKNIQYF,TGCGCCAGCAGCTTCGGGTCAGGTTCGGCCAAAAACATTCAGTACTTC
TRBJ2-5,15,TRBD1,TRBV11-1,few,CASSWGTGGRETQYF,TGTGCCAGCAGCTGGGGGACAGGGGGCCGGGAGACCCAGTACTTC
TRBJ2-7,15,-,TRBV5-4,-,CASSSRTAGMYEQYF,TGTGCCAGCAGCTCGAGGACCGCGGGCATGTACGAGCAGTACTTC
TRBJ2-3,17,TRBD2,TRBV7-8,many,CASSPGTSGGLTDTQYF,TGTGCCAGCAGCCCGGGGACTAGCGGGGGACTCACAGATACGCAGTATTTT
TRBJ1-3,16,-,TRBV7-9,-,CASSPPGGLSGNTIYF,TGTGCCAGCAGCCCTCCCGGGGGGTTGTCTGGAAACACCATATATTTT
TRBJ2-1,12,TRBD2,TRBV9,-,CASSVPGGEQFF,TGTGCCAGCAGCGTGCCGGGGGGAGAGCAGTTCTTC
TRBJ2-3,17,-,TRBV3-2,many,CASSQEISGGSVHTQYF,TGTGCCAGCAGCCAAGAAATTAGCGGGGGCTCGGTGCATACGCAGTATTTT
TRBJ1-1,13,TRBD1,TRBV12-3/TRBV12-4,-,CASPGQGATEAFF,TGTGCCAGCCCGGGACAGGGGGCCACTGAAGCTTTCTTT
TRBJ2-1,16,TRBD1,TRBV7-2,-,CASSLVPGGYYNEQFF,TGTGCCAGCAGCTTAGTCCCAGGGGGATATTACAATGAGCAGTTCTTC
TRBJ1-6,14,-,TRBV12-3/TRBV12-4,-,CASSLRQGYSPLHF,TGTGCCAGCAGTTTGAGGCAGGGGTATTCACCCCTCCACTTT
TRBJ2-5,14,TRBD2,TRBV27,many,CASSPLGLGGTQYF,TGTGCCAGCAGTCCACTGGGACTAGGTGGGACCCAGTACTTC
TRBJ2-3,15,TRBD2,TRBV20-1,few,CSARGTSPTTDTQYF,TGCAGTGCTAGGGGGACTAGCCCTACCACAGATACGCAGTATTTT
TRBJ1-2,16,-,TRBV6-2/TRBV6-3,few,CASSYSRVLMNYGYTF,TGTGCCAGCAGTTACTCGCGGGTCCTGATGAACTATGGCTACACCTTC
TRBJ2-2,16,TRBD2,TRBV12-3/TRBV12-4,-,CAISLRLAGYTGELFF,TGTGCCATCAGTTTGCGACTAGCTGGGTACACCGGGGAGCTGTTTTTT
TRBJ2-3,16,TRBD2,TRBV28,many,CASSLLAGGLTDTQYF,TGCGCCAGCAGCTTACTAGCGGGGGGCCTCACAGATACGCAGTATTTT
TRBJ1-5,12,-,TRBV29-1,few,CSVRDPDQPQHF,TGCAGCGTCCGGGACCCTGATCAGCCCCAGCATTTT
TRBJ2-3,15,-,TRBV7-2,many,CASSLALLAGDTQYF,TGTGCCAGCAGCTTAGCTCTTCTCGCCGGGGATACGCAGTATTTT
TRBJ1-4,14,-,TRBV7-6,few,CASSLTAFNEKLFF,TGTGCCAGCAGCCTGACAGCCTTTAATGAAAAACTGTTTTTT
TRBJ1-1,14,-,TRBV7-9,-,CASSTRSGRTEAFF,TGTGCCAGCAGCACACGCAGCGGGAGGACTGAAGCTTTCTTT
TRBJ1-1,13,-,TRBV12-3/TRBV12-4,many,CASGRGINTEAFF,TGTGCCAGCGGACGCGGGATCAACACTGAAGCTTTCTTT
TRBJ1-2,12,-,TRBV3-1,-,CASSGPYYGYTF,TGTGCCAGCAGCGGTCCGTACTATGGCTACACCTTC
TRBJ1-3,16,-,TRBV9,-,CASSARGGTDGNTIYF,TGTGCCAGCAGCGCCCGTGGGGGCACCGACGGAAACACCATATATTTT
TRBJ2-2,14,TRBD2,TRBV12-3/TRBV12-4,-,CASSFGLAIGELFF,TGTGCCAGCAGTTTCGGACTAGCAATCGGGGAGCTGTTTTTT
TRBJ1-6,13,-,TRBV27,few,CASSRPDNSPLHF,TGTGCCAGCAGCCGCCCCGATAATTCACCCCTCCACTTT
TRBJ2-3,13,-,TRBV24-1,many,CATSGSQGDTQYF,TGTGCCACCAGTGGTTCACAGGGAGATACGCAGTATTTT
TRBJ1-3,15,TRBD1,TRBV7-8,few,CASSLARGTGNTIYF,TGTGCCAGCAGCCTCGCCAGGGGGACCGGAAACACCATATATTTT
TRBJ1-1,15,TRBD1,TRBV7-3,-,CASSLTTGVETEAFF,TGTGCCAGCAGCTTAACCACAGGGGTGGAGACTGAAGCTTTCTTT